A selection of T cell receptor beta chains follows, all from one sample in a study of blood T cell repertoires in COVID-19. The assay was immunoSEQ multiplex PCR, and TCRdb's table has in-frame clones only and misses some. Of 200,000 to 250,000 clones in the sample, approximately 80% were seen once. Sequenced input: peripheral blood. The receptors shown here come from a woman in her 50s with acute or convalescent COVID-19. Both conserved end residues are part of each CDR3. A D gene is named only where the DNA matches it firmly. A row's size may be missing; if present it is once, few, many or a size class.

-	-	TRBV11-2	TRBJ1-2	CASSSHQVNYGYTF	TGTGCCAGCAGCTCCCACCAGGTTAACTATGGCTACACCTTC
-	-	TRBV6-2/TRBV6-3	TRBJ2-1	CASSKGGAYNEQFF	TGTGCCAGCAGTAAGGGCGGGGCCTACAATGAGCAGTTCTTC
-	-	TRBV6-2/TRBV6-3	TRBJ2-5	CASSQAETQYF	TGTGCCAGCAGTCAAGCGGAGACCCAGTACTTC
-	-	TRBV6-5	TRBJ2-7	CASSTEDYEQYF	TGTGCCAGCTCGACAGAAGACTACGAGCAGTACTTC
-	TRBD1	TRBV28	TRBJ1-4	CASSFRGTGGNEKLFF	TGTGCCAGCAGTTTCCGCGGGACAGGGGGAAATGAAAAACTGTTTTTT
-	TRBD2	TRBV5-1	TRBJ2-5	CASSSRLAGGPVSVETQYF	TGCGCCAGCAGCAGCAGACTAGCGGGGGGGCCAGTTTCAGTGGAGACCCAGTACTTC
-	-	TRBV5-1	TRBJ2-5	CASSLQGQETQYF	TGCGCCAGCAGCTTGCAGGGACAAGAGACCCAGTACTTC
few	TRBD1	TRBV6-1	TRBJ2-7	CASSERGTGSYEQYF	TGTGCCAGCAGTGAACGGGGGACAGGGTCCTACGAGCAGTACTTC
-	-	TRBV7-9	TRBJ1-4	CASSPSAGFGEKLFF	TGTGCCAGCAGCCCAAGCGCAGGGTTCGGGGAAAAACTGTTTTTT
-	-	TRBV5-4	TRBJ1-5	CASSLAGSDQPQHF	TGTGCCAGCAGCTTGGCAGGGTCGGATCAGCCCCAGCATTTT
-	-	TRBV15	TRBJ1-4	CATSRGREEKLFF	TGTGCCACCAGCAGGGGACGGGAGGAAAAACTGTTTTTT
-	-	TRBV24-1	TRBJ1-3	CATSPAGKIGNTIYF	TGTGCCACCAGTCCTGCAGGGAAGATTGGAAACACCATATATTTT
-	-	TRBV19	TRBJ1-5	CASSINSGSNQPQHF	TGTGCCAGTAGTATTAACTCAGGGAGCAATCAGCCCCAGCATTTT
-	-	TRBV2	TRBJ1-4	CASSEWAPRGNEKLFF	TGTGCCAGCAGTGAATGGGCACCCCGTGGTAATGAAAAACTGTTTTTT
-	-	TRBV10-2	TRBJ2-7	CASREAGSVSYEQYF	TGCGCCAGCAGGGAAGCGGGTAGCGTCTCCTACGAGCAGTACTTC
-	-	TRBV9	TRBJ2-5	CASSVLGGPETQYF	TGTGCCAGCAGCGTGTTAGGAGGACCAGAGACCCAGTACTTC
-	-	TRBV11-2	TRBJ2-3	CASSPNQVARRTDTQYF	TGTGCCAGCAGCCCCAACCAGGTGGCCAGGCGCACAGATACGCAGTATTTT
-	TRBD1	TRBV5-1	TRBJ1-2	CASSPDQGVGGYTF	TGCGCCAGCAGCCCAGATCAGGGGGTAGGTGGCTACACCTTC
-	-	TRBV28	TRBJ1-5	CASRWRLGNQPQHF	TGTGCCAGCCGGTGGAGGCTTGGGAATCAGCCCCAGCATTTT
-	-	TRBV3-1/TRBV3-2	TRBJ2-2	CASSRQGSTGELFF	TGTGCCAGCAGCCGGCAGGGTTCCACCGGGGAGCTGTTTTTT
-	-	TRBV29-1	TRBJ1-5	CSVEVAGRGTQHF	TGCAGCGTTGAAGTGGCCGGGCGAGGGACCCAGCATTTT
-	-	TRBV21-1	TRBJ2-2	CASSNGRVGELFF	TGTGCCAGCAGCAATGGTCGGGTCGGGGAGCTGTTTTTT
-	-	TRBV5-6	TRBJ1-2	CASSLVGGSYGYTF	TGTGCCAGCAGCTTGGTTGGCGGCAGCTATGGCTACACCTTC
-	-	TRBV27	TRBJ2-7	CASSLTGEPYEQYF	TGTGCCAGCAGTTTGACGGGGGAACCCTACGAGCAGTACTTC
-	TRBD1	TRBV12-3/TRBV12-4	TRBJ1-2	CASSQDREHGYTF	TGTGCCAGCAGTCAGGACAGGGAACACGGCTACACCTTC
once	TRBD2	TRBV9	TRBJ2-2	CASSGGLAGTGELFF	TGTGCCAGCAGCGGGGGACTAGCGGGCACCGGGGAGCTGTTTTTT
-	TRBD2	TRBV3-1/TRBV3-2	TRBJ2-3	CASSERPGLAGVTQYF	TGTGCCAGCAGCGAGAGACCGGGACTAGCGGGTGTTACGCAGTATTTT
-	TRBD1	TRBV18	TRBJ1-1	CASSPQKIQGSEAFF	TGTGCCAGCTCACCACAGAAAATACAGGGGAGTGAAGCTTTCTTT
-	TRBD1	TRBV6-5	TRBJ1-1	CASSYKGTGDTEAFF	TGTGCCAGCAGTTACAAAGGGACAGGGGACACTGAAGCTTTCTTT
-	-	TRBV6-1	TRBJ1-6	CASSDPDRSYNSPLHF	TGTGCCAGCAGTGATCCCGACAGGAGCTATAATTCACCCCTCCACTTT
-	-	TRBV10-3	TRBJ1-2	CAISEGASLGGYTF	TGTGCCATCAGTGAAGGAGCTTCATTAGGCGGCTACACCTTC
once	TRBD2	TRBV6-2/TRBV6-3	TRBJ2-7	CASSSGLAGSEQYF	TGTGCCAGCAGTTCCGGACTAGCGGGGAGCGAGCAGTACTTC
-	-	TRBV4-2	TRBJ1-5	CASSQEGGGNQPQHF	TGTGCCAGCAGCCAAGAGGGGGGGGGAAATCAGCCCCAGCATTTT
-	-	TRBV7-2	TRBJ1-5	CASSVYRDSNQPQHF	TGTGCCAGCAGCGTTTACAGAGATAGCAATCAGCCCCAGCATTTT
-	-	TRBV27	TRBJ2-2	CASSFLTGELFF	TGTGCCAGCAGTTTCCTCACCGGGGAGCTGTTTTTT
-	TRBD2	TRBV5-6	TRBJ2-7	CASQLAGGAVYEQYF	TGTGCCAGCCAGCTAGCGGGAGGTGCAGTCTACGAGCAGTACTTC
-	TRBD1	TRBV11-2	TRBJ2-5	CATQTQGAAQETQYF	TGTGCCACCCAGACTCAGGGGGCAGCGCAAGAGACCCAGTACTTC
-	-	TRBV30	TRBJ1-1	CAWRQGDIGNTEAFF	TGTGCCTGGAGACAGGGTGATATTGGGAACACTGAAGCTTTCTTT
-	TRBD1	TRBV10-3	TRBJ2-3	CAISDRTGGQDTQYF	TGTGCCATCAGTGACCGGACAGGGGGACAAGATACGCAGTATTTT
once	-	TRBV28	TRBJ1-5	CASSHSNQPQHF	TGTGCCAGCAGCCATAGCAATCAGCCCCAGCATTTT
once	TRBD1	TRBV24-1	TRBJ1-5	CATSGDSYSNQPQHF	TGTGCCACCAGTGGGGACAGCTATAGCAATCAGCCCCAGCATTTT